The 17 T cell receptor beta chains below all came from one sample that was sequenced in a study of T cell repertoires in cytomegalovirus infection. No antigen has been assigned to these receptors. TCRdb re-derived calls from the reads in MiXCR, one entry per CDR3 protein. This sample has over 50,000 distinct CDR3 sequences, with roughly a fifth found just once. This specimen was CD8+ T cells from cultured PBMCs, taken from culture after CMV antigen stimulation. The receptors derive from a human donor in good health (CMV status not recorded). Some clones in this sample may be carry-over from other donors' samples.

This clonotype turned up a few times. The chain links TRBV9 to TRBJ1-5; D gene unclear. Trimming took 0 bases from V and 6 from J, leaving 10 bases between them. Germline CDR1 is SGDLS and CDR2 is YYNGEE. There are 14 residues in the CDR3. CDR3 protein: CASSVEHEGQPQHF. The CDR3 DNA sequence: TGTGCCAGCAGCGTAGAACATGAAGGTCAGCCCCAGCATTTT.

The V and J genes are TRBV7-6 and TRBJ1-2, with TRBD1 matching over 8 bases. The CDR3 extends over 16 amino acids. Germline CDR1 SGHVS, CDR2 FNYEAQ. V lost 3 bases and J lost 4; bases outside the gene matches: 10. Here the CDR3 reads CASSFGQGATSYGYTF. The CDR3 DNA reads as TGTGCCAGCAGCTTTGGTCAGGGGGCGACTTCCTATGGCTACACCTTC. The full variable domain, completed using reference TRBV7-6 and TRBJ1-2, is GAGVSQSPRYKVTKRGQDVALRCDPISGHVSLYWYRQALGQGPEFLTYFNYEAQQDKSGLPNDRFSAERPEGSISTLTIQRTEQRDSAMYRCASSFGQGATSYGYTFGSGTRLTVV.

Judged by abundance, this clonotype is hyperexpanded (1% or more). The V and J genes are TRBV15 and TRBJ2-5; tentative D call: TRBD2 (5 bases). There are 13 residues in the CDR3. Looked up from germline, CDR1 is LNHNV and CDR2 is YYDKDF (reference sequence). V lost 4 bases and J lost 4, with 10 bases in between. In DNA form, the CDR3 reads TGTGCCACCAGCAATATCGCGGGAGAGACCCAGTACTTC. This codes for CATSNIAGETQYF. The whole variable domain, remainder taken from reference TRBV15 and TRBJ2-5, is DAMVIQNPRYQVTQFGKPVTLSCSQTLNHNVMYWYQQKSSQAPKLLFHYYDKDFNNEADTPDNFQSRRPNTSFCFLDIRSPGLGDTAMYLCATSNIAGETQYFGPGTRLLVL.

This chain uses TRBV7-8 with TRBJ1-2; no firm D call. Between the trimmed V and J ends, which lost 5 bases and 2 bases, there was a span of 18 bases. CDR1 SGHVS and CDR2 FQNEAQ come from the germline V gene. The CDR3 consists of 16 residues. DNA for the CDR3: TGTGCCAGCAGCCCCCGGAGGGATATTTTCAACTATGGCTACACCTTC. Residues: CASSPRRDIFNYGYTF.

This clonotype was counted between two and nine times. As DNA, the CDR3 is TGTGCCAGCAGCTCGACAGGGAACACTGAAGCTTTCTTT. It yields the protein CASSSTGNTEAFF. The chain employs TRBV7-6 and TRBJ1-1; D perhaps matches TRBD1 (6 bases). Germline values: CDR1 SGHVS, CDR2 FNYEAQ. The CDR3 contains 13 residues. V gave up 4 bases and J gave up 1 base, with 7 bases separating them.

This clonotype has a handful of counts. The chain uses TRBV7-6 and TRBJ2-1; TRBD2 agrees at 7 bases. The CDR3 runs to 15 residues. Germline CDR1 SGHVS, CDR2 FNYEAQ. After removal of 5 bases from V and 1 base from J, the junction contained 5 bases not matched to a gene. The CDR3 DNA follows: TGTGCCAGCAGCGCCTCAGCGGGGTCCTACAATGAGCAGTTCTTC. Residues: CASSASAGSYNEQFF.

This chain uses TRBV7-6 with TRBJ1-6; tentatively, D is TRBD1 (5 bases). This CDR3 contains 14 residues. V dropped 2 bases and J dropped 7 bases, with 9 bases sitting between them. CDR1 is SGHVS, CDR2 FNYEAQ, per germline. The CDR3 DNA sequence: TGTGCCAGCAGCTTAAGAGGGGTCAATTCACCCCTCCACTTT. It encodes CASSLRGVNSPLHF.

A few counts support this clonotype. This chain uses TRBV7-2 with TRBJ2-7; D is possibly TRBD2 (7 bases). The CDR3 runs to 18 residues. V was pared by 1 base and J by 0 bases, with 19 bases between. Germline V gives CDR1 SGHTA, CDR2 FQGNSA. CDR3 sequence: CASSLGRGLSLSSYEQYF. The CDR3 coding sequence is TGTGCCAGCAGCTTAGGGCGGGGGCTATCCCTAAGCTCCTACGAGCAGTACTTC.

This clonotype was seen a few times. The J gene is TRBJ1-1, the V gene TRBV7-8, with D unclear. Germline values: CDR1 SGHVS, CDR2 FQNEAQ. V was cut by 4 bases and J by 5 bases, with 14 bases left in between. The CDR3 is made up of 14 amino acids. Here the CDR3 reads CASSSFPTGTEAFF. CDR3 sequence (DNA): TGTGCCAGCAGCTCCTTCCCCACGGGAACTGAAGCTTTCTTT.

The chain uses TRBV27 and TRBJ2-7, with D possibly matching TRBD1 (5 bases). Germline CDR1 reads MNHEY; CDR2 reads SMNVEV (reference sequence). Trimming stripped 1 base from V and 5 bases from J, with 9 bases between. The CDR3 length is 13 residues. This CDR3 is CASSLFLGDEQYF. CDR3 in DNA: TGTGCCAGCAGTTTATTTTTAGGGGACGAGCAGTACTTC.

This clonotype has more than one count but fewer than ten. V and J are TRBV4-3 and TRBJ1-4; 7 nucleotides align to TRBD1. Per germline, CDR1 LGHNA and CDR2 YSLEER. The CDR3 totals 17 residues. V shed 0 bases, J shed 0 bases, and the junction held 4 bases outside the gene matches. The CDR3 loop is CASSQDGQAATNEKLFF. The CDR3 coding sequence is TGCGCCAGCAGCCAAGATGGACAGGCGGCAACTAATGAAAAACTGTTTTTT.

The chain couples TRBV4-3 to TRBJ2-1; possible D gene TRBD1, 5 bases. Germline V gives CDR1 LGHNA, CDR2 YSLEER. The CDR3 is 14 residues long. V lost 1 base and J lost 8, with 12 bases in between. CDR3 sequence reads: CASSQVELGHEQFF. CDR3 DNA sequence: TGCGCCAGCAGCCAAGTAGAACTGGGGCATGAGCAGTTCTTC.

This clonotype was seen a handful of times. The gene calls are TRBV28 and TRBJ1-1, with 8 bases that match TRBD1. Germline V gene data show CDR1 as MDHEN and CDR2 as SYDVKM. CDR3 length: 15 residues. V was pared by 2 bases and J by 4 bases, with 6 bases of the junction left unmatched. The CDR3 here is CASSLPLTGGTEAFF. In nucleotides, the CDR3 is TGTGCCAGCAGTTTACCCCTTACAGGGGGCACTGAAGCTTTCTTT.

This clonotype has just a few counts. The chain links TRBV15 to TRBJ2-3; possible D gene TRBD2, 6 bases. Germline values: CDR1 LNHNV, CDR2 YYDKDF (reference sequence). CDR3 length: 18 residues. Trimming removed 1 base at V and 1 base at J, with 18 bases between. CDR3: CATSRGGGALIRTDTQYF. The CDR3 DNA reads as TGTGCCACCAGCAGAGGGGGAGGAGCCCTCATACGCACAGATACGCAGTATTTT.

This sequence joins TRBV20-1 and TRBJ1-5; D not resolved. Deletions cut 3 bases from V and 5 bases from J, with 2 bases between. The CDR3 totals 10 residues. CDR1 and CDR2 from the germline V gene are DFQATT and SNEGSKA (reference sequence). The CDR3 bases are TGCAGTGCTAGGGATCAGCCCCAGCATTTT. Translated, it gives CSARDQPQHF.

The CDR3 DNA sequence: TGTGCCAGCAGTTCGGGCTTTAGCAATCAGCCCCAGCATTTT. This codes for CASSSGFSNQPQHF. The rearrangement links TRBV12-3 or TRBV12-4 to TRBJ1-5; unclear D gene. The ends were cut back, 4 bases at V and 0 bases at J, with 7 bases in the middle. The CDR3 consists of 14 residues.

The chain is built from TRBV7-9 and TRBJ1-1, with D unclear. The CDR3 extends over 13 amino acids. Looked up from germline, CDR1 is SEHNR and CDR2 is FQNEAQ (reference sequence). V dropped 5 bases and J dropped 1 base, with 8 bases sitting between them. CDR3 in amino acids: CASSGRPNTEAFF. The DNA for the CDR3 is TGTGCCAGCAGCGGACGGCCGAACACTGAAGCTTTCTTT.